This T cell receptor beta chain is from a study of response to subunit inactivated influenza vaccine. General observations from the study: Every seasonal influenza vaccination brings in few new T cells, the authors suggested.

A few counts support this clonotype. Its antigen is not identified. One entry per CDR3 protein, called by TCRdb with MiXCR from the RT-PCR reads. The repertoire consists of approximately 700,000 distinct CDR3 sequences, with about 15% occurring once and the leading ten covering around a tenth. The CDR3 has 14 amino acids. Germline V gene data show CDR1 as SQVTM and CDR2 as ANQGSEA. V lost 4 bases to trimming and J lost 6 bases; unmatched junction nucleotides: 6. The material was PBMCs from blood, obtained roughly 12 days after vaccination. This chain connects TRBV29-1 to TRBJ2-1; TRBD2 agrees at 10 bases. The sequence was collected from a man over 45 who received an inactivated influenza vaccine. In DNA form, the CDR3 reads TGCAGCGTTGCGGGACTAGCGAAGGTCAATGAGCAGTTCTTC. Translated, it gives CSVAGLAKVNEQFF.